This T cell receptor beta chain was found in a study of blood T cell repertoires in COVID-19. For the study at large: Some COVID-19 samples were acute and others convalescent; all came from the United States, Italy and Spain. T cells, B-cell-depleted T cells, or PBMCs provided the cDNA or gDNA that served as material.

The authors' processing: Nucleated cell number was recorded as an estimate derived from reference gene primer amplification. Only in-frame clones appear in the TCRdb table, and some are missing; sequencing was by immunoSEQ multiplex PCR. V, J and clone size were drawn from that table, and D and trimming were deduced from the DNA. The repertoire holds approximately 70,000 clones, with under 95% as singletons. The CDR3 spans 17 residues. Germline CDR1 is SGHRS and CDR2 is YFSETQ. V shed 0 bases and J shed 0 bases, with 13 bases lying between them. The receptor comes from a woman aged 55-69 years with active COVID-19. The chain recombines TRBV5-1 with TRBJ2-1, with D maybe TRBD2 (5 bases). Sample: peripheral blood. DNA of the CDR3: TGCGCCAGCAGCTTGGGGCGGGCGGAGAGCTCCTACAATGAGCAGTTCTTC. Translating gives CASSLGRAESSYNEQFF. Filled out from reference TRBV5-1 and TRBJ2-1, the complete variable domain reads KAGVTQTPRYLIKTRGQQVTLSCSPISGHRSVSWYQQTPGQGLQFLFEYFSETQRNKGNFPGRFSGRQFSNSRSEMNVSTLELGDSALYLCASSLGRAESSYNEQFFGPGTRLTVL.